This is a list of T cell receptor beta chains from one sample in a study of blood T cell repertoires in COVID-19. TCRdb keeps only in-frame clones here, not all; method: immunoSEQ multiplex PCR. The sample contains some 380,000 clones, roughly 86% of which appear only once. The sequenced sample consisted of PBMCs or T cells enriched from blood (not recorded which). The receptors originated from a woman in her thirties or forties with acute COVID-19. Each CDR3 is given with its conserved first and last residue. The D gene is left open where the match is weak. Clone size is shown for a subset of rows, as once, few, many or a class of expanded clone.

D gene: TRBD2
clone size: few
V gene: TRBV4-1
J gene: TRBJ2-7
CDR3 DNA: TGCGCCAGCAGCCAAGCCGGGACTAGCGGGGACTCCTACGAGCAGTACTTC
CDR3 protein: CASSQAGTSGDSYEQYF

D gene: -
clone size: -
V gene: TRBV28
J gene: TRBJ2-5
CDR3 DNA: TGTGCCAGCAGCCGCGGGGACTCCCGAGGGACCCAGTACTTC
CDR3 protein: CASSRGDSRGTQYF

D gene: -
clone size: once
V gene: TRBV14
J gene: TRBJ1-6
CDR3 DNA: TGTGCCAGCAATTCAGGGTTCTCACCCCTCCACTTT
CDR3 protein: CASNSGFSPLHF

D gene: TRBD1
clone size: -
V gene: TRBV29-1
J gene: TRBJ1-2
CDR3 DNA: TGCAGCGTTGACCCCGGGACAGGGGATTTGGACTATGGCTACACCTTC
CDR3 protein: CSVDPGTGDLDYGYTF

D gene: -
clone size: few
V gene: TRBV2
J gene: TRBJ1-1
CDR3 DNA: TGTGCCAGCAGTTGGACAGCCGACACTGAAGCTTTCTTT
CDR3 protein: CASSWTADTEAFF

D gene: TRBD1
clone size: -
V gene: TRBV18
J gene: TRBJ1-3
CDR3 DNA: TGTGCCAGCTCACGGGGACAGGCCGGAAACACCATATATTTT
CDR3 protein: CASSRGQAGNTIYF

D gene: TRBD1
clone size: -
V gene: TRBV7-9
J gene: TRBJ2-7
CDR3 DNA: TGTGCCAGCAGCTTAGCAATGGGACAGGGGACCTACGAGCAGTACTTC
CDR3 protein: CASSLAMGQGTYEQYF

D gene: TRBD1
clone size: -
V gene: TRBV7-6
J gene: TRBJ2-2
CDR3 DNA: TGTGCCAGCAGCTTAGAAGCGACAGGGATCACCGGGGAGCTGTTTTTT
CDR3 protein: CASSLEATGITGELFF

D gene: TRBD2
clone size: -
V gene: TRBV7-6
J gene: TRBJ2-5
CDR3 DNA: TGTGCCAGCAGCCCGCTAGCGGGGGGACAAGAGACCCAGTACTTC
CDR3 protein: CASSPLAGGQETQYF

D gene: TRBD1
clone size: -
V gene: TRBV27
J gene: TRBJ2-7
CDR3 DNA: TGTGCCAGCACCCCTCTCGGACAGGGTGGCCACGAGCAGTACTTC
CDR3 protein: CASTPLGQGGHEQYF

D gene: TRBD1
clone size: once
V gene: TRBV6-5
J gene: TRBJ1-4
CDR3 DNA: TGTGCCAGCAGTTACTCAGGCAGGGGGAGAGAAAAACTGTTTTTT
CDR3 protein: CASSYSGRGREKLFF

D gene: -
clone size: -
V gene: TRBV7-9
J gene: TRBJ1-6
CDR3 DNA: TGTGCCAGCGGCGGGGGGCTTCCTAATTCACCCCTCCACTTT
CDR3 protein: CASGGGLPNSPLHF

D gene: -
clone size: -
V gene: TRBV5-6
J gene: TRBJ1-2
CDR3 DNA: TGTGCCAGCAGCTTCTTGAGCTATGGCTACACCTTC
CDR3 protein: CASSFLSYGYTF

D gene: TRBD1
clone size: -
V gene: TRBV24-1
J gene: TRBJ2-7
CDR3 DNA: TGTGCCACCAGTGCCCCAGGTGGGACAGGGATCTACGAGCAGTACTTC
CDR3 protein: CATSAPGGTGIYEQYF

D gene: TRBD1
clone size: -
V gene: TRBV10-3
J gene: TRBJ1-2
CDR3 DNA: TGTGCCATCAGCACCGGGACAGTTCCTTTGGGGAATGGCTACACCTTC
CDR3 protein: CAISTGTVPLGNGYTF

D gene: -
clone size: -
V gene: TRBV4-1
J gene: TRBJ1-3
CDR3 DNA: TGCGCCAGCAGCCAAAATAACCACGCTACAGGGCCCCTTTTTGTTTCTGGAAACACCATATATTTT
CDR3 protein: CASSQNNHATGPLFVSGNTIYF

D gene: TRBD1
clone size: -
V gene: TRBV5-5
J gene: TRBJ1-4
CDR3 DNA: TGTGCCAGCAGCTTCCGACAGGGGGCTGGTGAAAAACTGTTTTTT
CDR3 protein: CASSFRQGAGEKLFF

D gene: TRBD2
clone size: -
V gene: TRBV3-1/TRBV3-2
J gene: TRBJ2-5
CDR3 DNA: TGTGCCAGCAGCCAAGGGATTGGGCTAGCGGGGAGCAGGGAGACCCAGTACTTC
CDR3 protein: CASSQGIGLAGSRETQYF

D gene: TRBD1
clone size: -
V gene: TRBV23-1
J gene: TRBJ1-5
CDR3 DNA: TGCGCCAGCAGTCAAGGGACAGGGGGTTCTATAAGCAATCAGCCCCAGCATTTT
CDR3 protein: CASSQGTGGSISNQPQHF

D gene: TRBD1
clone size: -
V gene: TRBV12-3/TRBV12-4
J gene: TRBJ1-4
CDR3 DNA: TGTGCCAGCAGGAGGACAGGGAGTGAAAAACTGTTTTTT
CDR3 protein: CASRRTGSEKLFF

D gene: -
clone size: -
V gene: TRBV4-2
J gene: TRBJ2-2
CDR3 DNA: TGTGCCAGCAGCCTAAATCGGGCCGGGGAGCTGTTTTTT
CDR3 protein: CASSLNRAGELFF

D gene: -
clone size: -
V gene: TRBV18
J gene: TRBJ2-2
CDR3 DNA: TGTGCCAGCTCACACGCCAGGTTGGACACCGGGGAGCTGTTTTTT
CDR3 protein: CASSHARLDTGELFF

D gene: TRBD1
clone size: -
V gene: TRBV10-3
J gene: TRBJ1-1
CDR3 DNA: TGTGCCATCAGGGGACAGGGCCTGAACACTGAAGCTTTCTTT
CDR3 protein: CAIRGQGLNTEAFF

D gene: TRBD2
clone size: -
V gene: TRBV4-2
J gene: TRBJ2-3
CDR3 DNA: TGTGCCAGCAGCCAAGATGGGTTGGGACTAGCGGGGGGGCGGGCAGATACGCAGTATTTT
CDR3 protein: CASSQDGLGLAGGRADTQYF

D gene: -
clone size: -
V gene: TRBV19
J gene: TRBJ1-5
CDR3 DNA: TGTGCCAGTAGTGGGACTCCAGGCTATAGCAATCAGCCCCAGCATTTT
CDR3 protein: CASSGTPGYSNQPQHF

D gene: -
clone size: few
V gene: TRBV3-1/TRBV3-2
J gene: TRBJ1-2
CDR3 DNA: TGTGCCAGCAGCCAAGGAGGTTTCTATGGCTACACCTTC
CDR3 protein: CASSQGGFYGYTF

D gene: TRBD2
clone size: -
V gene: TRBV24-1
J gene: TRBJ2-5
CDR3 DNA: TGTGCCACCAGTGATCCGAGGCGAGCGGGGGGGACCACTCAAGAGACCCAGTACTTC
CDR3 protein: CATSDPRRAGGTTQETQYF

D gene: TRBD1
clone size: -
V gene: TRBV5-8
J gene: TRBJ2-5
CDR3 DNA: TGTGCCAGCAGCCTCGGGACAGGGGCGCAAGAGACCCAGTACTTC
CDR3 protein: CASSLGTGAQETQYF

D gene: TRBD1
clone size: -
V gene: TRBV23-1
J gene: TRBJ2-7
CDR3 DNA: TGCGCCAGCACTTCACGCCCCGGGACAGGGGGCGGCGAGCAGTACTTC
CDR3 protein: CASTSRPGTGGGEQYF

D gene: -
clone size: -
V gene: TRBV2
J gene: TRBJ1-1
CDR3 DNA: TGTGCCAGCAGCAGGGCCCTGAACACTGAAGCTTTCTTT
CDR3 protein: CASSRALNTEAFF

D gene: -
clone size: few
V gene: TRBV6-5
J gene: TRBJ1-5
CDR3 DNA: TGTGCCAGCACCAGCTCAGGGTATCAGCCCCAGCATTTT
CDR3 protein: CASTSSGYQPQHF

D gene: TRBD1
clone size: -
V gene: TRBV10-3
J gene: TRBJ2-7
CDR3 DNA: TGTGCCATCAGTCCGGGACAGGACTACGAGCAGTACTTC
CDR3 protein: CAISPGQDYEQYF

D gene: -
clone size: once
V gene: TRBV11-2
J gene: TRBJ1-1
CDR3 DNA: TGTGCCAGCAGCTGGGGAGGGCAGGGGAACACTGAAGCTTTCTTT
CDR3 protein: CASSWGGQGNTEAFF

D gene: TRBD2
clone size: -
V gene: TRBV10-3
J gene: TRBJ2-1
CDR3 DNA: TGTGCCATCAGTGGTCGTTCGGGGGGGTCCCACAATGAGCAGTTCTTC
CDR3 protein: CAISGRSGGSHNEQFF

D gene: -
clone size: -
V gene: TRBV2
J gene: TRBJ1-2
CDR3 DNA: TGTGCCAGCAGTGAAGCGGCAAGGGGCAGCTATGGCTACACCTTC
CDR3 protein: CASSEAARGSYGYTF

D gene: -
clone size: -
V gene: TRBV12-3/TRBV12-4
J gene: TRBJ1-2
CDR3 DNA: TGTGCACTGTTCGGGGAATATGGCTACACCTTC
CDR3 protein: CALFGEYGYTF

D gene: TRBD1
clone size: -
V gene: TRBV7-9
J gene: TRBJ1-3
CDR3 DNA: TGTGCCAGCAGCTCACCCGCAGGGGGCTCGAGTGACACCATATATTTT
CDR3 protein: CASSSPAGGSSDTIYF

D gene: -
clone size: -
V gene: TRBV24-1
J gene: TRBJ2-2
CDR3 DNA: TGTGCCACCAGTGATTTGCAGACGGGAGGGGAGCTGTTTTTT
CDR3 protein: CATSDLQTGGELFF

D gene: -
clone size: -
V gene: TRBV20-1
J gene: TRBJ2-3
CDR3 DNA: TGCAGTGCTAGTCAGGGGGGCGAGAATACGCAGTATTTT
CDR3 protein: CSASQGGENTQYF

D gene: -
clone size: few
V gene: TRBV7-8
J gene: TRBJ1-2
CDR3 DNA: TGTGCCAGCAGCTTAGTAGGGGACTATGGCTACACCTTC
CDR3 protein: CASSLVGDYGYTF

D gene: -
clone size: -
V gene: TRBV4-1
J gene: TRBJ2-7
CDR3 DNA: TGCGCCAGCAGCCAAGATAGGCAGGGCGGTTACGAGCAGTACTTC
CDR3 protein: CASSQDRQGGYEQYF

D gene: -
clone size: -
V gene: TRBV25-1
J gene: TRBJ2-2
CDR3 DNA: TGTGCCAGTAGACAGGACACCGGGGAGCTGTTTTTT
CDR3 protein: CASRQDTGELFF

D gene: TRBD1
clone size: -
V gene: TRBV7-9
J gene: TRBJ1-6
CDR3 DNA: TGTGCCAGCAGGGACGGTCAGGGGGATTCACCCCTCCACTTT
CDR3 protein: CASRDGQGDSPLHF

D gene: -
clone size: -
V gene: TRBV19
J gene: TRBJ2-3
CDR3 DNA: TGTGCCAGTAGTAGCGATCGTACAGATACGCAGTATTTT
CDR3 protein: CASSSDRTDTQYF

D gene: TRBD1
clone size: -
V gene: TRBV5-1
J gene: TRBJ1-1
CDR3 DNA: TGCGCCAGCAGCCCTGACAGGGGGTGGGGCACTGAAGCTTTCTTT
CDR3 protein: CASSPDRGWGTEAFF

D gene: TRBD1
clone size: -
V gene: TRBV10-3
J gene: TRBJ2-7
CDR3 DNA: TGTGCCATCAGTGAAAACAGGGGGAACCAAGAGCAGTACTTC
CDR3 protein: CAISENRGNQEQYF

D gene: -
clone size: -
V gene: TRBV20-1
J gene: TRBJ2-3
CDR3 DNA: TGCAGTGCTAGTGGTTACGGGGTTTGGGACACAGATACGCAGTATTTT
CDR3 protein: CSASGYGVWDTDTQYF

D gene: -
clone size: -
V gene: TRBV10-3
J gene: TRBJ2-2
CDR3 DNA: TGTGCCATCAGTGCGAGCACCGGGGAGCTGTTTTTT
CDR3 protein: CAISASTGELFF

D gene: -
clone size: -
V gene: TRBV10-3
J gene: TRBJ1-3
CDR3 DNA: TGTGCCATCAGTGAGCCTACCTCCGCGGACACCATATATTTT
CDR3 protein: CAISEPTSADTIYF

D gene: TRBD1
clone size: few
V gene: TRBV19
J gene: TRBJ1-5
CDR3 DNA: TGTGCCGGGCAGACAGGGTATCAGCCCCAGCATTTT
CDR3 protein: CAGQTGYQPQHF